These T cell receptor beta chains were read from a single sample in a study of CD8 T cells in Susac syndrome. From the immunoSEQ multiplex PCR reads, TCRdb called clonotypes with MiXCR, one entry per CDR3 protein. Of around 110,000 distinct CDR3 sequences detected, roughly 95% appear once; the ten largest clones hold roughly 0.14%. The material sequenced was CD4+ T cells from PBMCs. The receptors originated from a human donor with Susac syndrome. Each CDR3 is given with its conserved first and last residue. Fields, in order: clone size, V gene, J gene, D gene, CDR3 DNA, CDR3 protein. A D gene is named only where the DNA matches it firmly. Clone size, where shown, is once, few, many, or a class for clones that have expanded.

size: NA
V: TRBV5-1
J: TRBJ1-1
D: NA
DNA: TGCGCCAGCAGCTTTAAAAACTTCATGAACACTGAAGCTTTCTTT
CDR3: CASSFKNFMNTEAFF

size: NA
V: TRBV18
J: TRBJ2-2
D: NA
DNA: TGTGCCAGCGCCCAGCTAGCGAGCGCGAACACCGGGGAGCTGTTTTTT
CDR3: CASAQLASANTGELFF

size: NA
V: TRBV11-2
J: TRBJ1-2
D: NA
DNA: TGTGCCAGCAGCTTGGAGGAGGGTACAAACTATGGCTACACCTTC
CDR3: CASSLEEGTNYGYTF

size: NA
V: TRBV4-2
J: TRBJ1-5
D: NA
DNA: TGTGCCAGCAGCCAAGGGAGGAGTAGCAATCAGCCCCAGCATTTT
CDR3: CASSQGRSSNQPQHF

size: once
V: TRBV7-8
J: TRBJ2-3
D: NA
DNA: TGTGCCAGCAGACCGGGCCGCACCACAGATACGCAGTATTTT
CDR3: CASRPGRTTDTQYF

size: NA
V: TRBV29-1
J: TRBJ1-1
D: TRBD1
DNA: TGCAGCGGAGGGACAGGGATTGATGAAGCTTTCTTT
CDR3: CSGGTGIDEAFF

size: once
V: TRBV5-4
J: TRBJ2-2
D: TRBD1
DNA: TGTGCCAGCAGCCAAAGGGACAGAGTCGGGGAGCTGTTTTTT
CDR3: CASSQRDRVGELFF

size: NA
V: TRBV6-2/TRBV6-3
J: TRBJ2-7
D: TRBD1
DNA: TGTGTCGGACAGGGGCCATCAGCCTACGAGCAGTACTTC
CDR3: CVGQGPSAYEQYF

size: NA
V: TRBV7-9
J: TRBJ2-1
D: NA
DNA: TGTGCCAGCAGCTTAGGGCAGGGAACGCTGAATGAGCAGTTCTTC
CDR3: CASSLGQGTLNEQFF

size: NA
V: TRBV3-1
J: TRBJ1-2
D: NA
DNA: TGTGCCAGCAGCCAAGACGGTGGGATCTATGGCTACACCTTC
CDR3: CASSQDGGIYGYTF

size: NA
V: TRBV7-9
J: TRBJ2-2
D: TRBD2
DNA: TGTGCCAGCAGCTTAGGCGTGACTAGCGGCACCGGGGAGCTGTTTTTT
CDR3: CASSLGVTSGTGELFF

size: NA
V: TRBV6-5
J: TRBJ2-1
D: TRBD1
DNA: TGTGCCAGCAGAGCCGCAGGGGGCGTCTACAATGAGCAGTTCTTC
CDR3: CASRAAGGVYNEQFF

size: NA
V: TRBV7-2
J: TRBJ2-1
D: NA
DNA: TGTGCCAGCAGCAAAGAGGCTGGCCCCTACAATGAGCAGTTCTTC
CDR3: CASSKEAGPYNEQFF

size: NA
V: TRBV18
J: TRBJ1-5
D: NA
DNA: TGTGCCAGCTCACCACGGCCTAGCAATCAGCCCCAGCATTTT
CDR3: CASSPRPSNQPQHF

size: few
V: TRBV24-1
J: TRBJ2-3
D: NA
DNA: TGTGCCACCAGTGATTTCTCGGATACGCAGTATTTT
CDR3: CATSDFSDTQYF

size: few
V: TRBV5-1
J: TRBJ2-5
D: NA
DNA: TGCGCCAGCAGCGGTAAAGAGACCCAGTACTTC
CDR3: CASSGKETQYF

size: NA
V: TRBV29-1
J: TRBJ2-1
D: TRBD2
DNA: TGCAGCGTTGCCGGACTAGCATCTCTTGAGCAGTTCTTC
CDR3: CSVAGLASLEQFF

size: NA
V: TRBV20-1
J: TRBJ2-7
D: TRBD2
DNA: TGCAGTGCTACCCTTCCGGGACTACCATACGAGCAGTACTTC
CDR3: CSATLPGLPYEQYF

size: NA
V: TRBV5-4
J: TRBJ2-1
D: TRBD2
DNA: TGTGCCAGCAGCCACGGGACTAGCAGTAATGAGCAGTTCTTC
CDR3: CASSHGTSSNEQFF

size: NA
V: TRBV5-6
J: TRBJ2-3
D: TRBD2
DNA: TGTGCCAGCAGCTTGGCCAGGCTAGCGGCGACAGATACGCAGTATTTT
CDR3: CASSLARLAATDTQYF

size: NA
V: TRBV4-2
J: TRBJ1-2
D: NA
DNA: TGTGCCAGCAGCCAAGCGTTCAAGGAAGGCTATGGCTACACCTTC
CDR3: CASSQAFKEGYGYTF

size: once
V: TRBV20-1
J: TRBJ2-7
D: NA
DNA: TGCAGTGCTAGAGCCGGGACTGAACCCTACGAGCAGTACTTC
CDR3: CSARAGTEPYEQYF

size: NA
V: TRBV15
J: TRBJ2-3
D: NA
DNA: TGTGCCACCAGCAGGTCGGGCGGAACCACAGATACGCAGTATTTT
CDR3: CATSRSGGTTDTQYF

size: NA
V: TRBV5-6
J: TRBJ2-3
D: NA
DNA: TGTGCCAGCAGCGAGGCAGGACTCACAGATACGCAGTATTTT
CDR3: CASSEAGLTDTQYF

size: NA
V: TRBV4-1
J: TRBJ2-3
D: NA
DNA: TGCGCCAGCAGAGCGGCAGCGGGTATTCTAGATACGCAGTATTTT
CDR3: CASRAAAGILDTQYF

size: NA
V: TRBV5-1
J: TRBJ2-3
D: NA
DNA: TGCGCCAGCACCCCCGGAGGGGTAGGAGATACGCAGTATTTT
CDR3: CASTPGGVGDTQYF

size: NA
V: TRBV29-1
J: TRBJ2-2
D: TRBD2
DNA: TGCAGCGTCGGAGCGGGAGGGGGTAACACCGGGGAGCTGTTTTTT
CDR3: CSVGAGGGNTGELFF

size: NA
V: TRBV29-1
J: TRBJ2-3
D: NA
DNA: TGCAGCGTTGAAACTCGAAATACGCAGTATTTT
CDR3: CSVETRNTQYF

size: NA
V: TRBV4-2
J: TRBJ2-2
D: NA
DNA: TGTGCCAGCAGCCAAGAGGTTGCCGGGGAGCTGTTTTTT
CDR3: CASSQEVAGELFF

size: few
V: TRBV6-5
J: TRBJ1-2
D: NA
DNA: TGTGCCAGCAGCCAGGACGGATTCTATGGCTACACCTTC
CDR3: CASSQDGFYGYTF

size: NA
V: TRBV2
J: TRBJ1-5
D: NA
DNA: TGTGCCAGCAGTGAAGAATTTTCTCAGCCCCAGCATTTT
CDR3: CASSEEFSQPQHF

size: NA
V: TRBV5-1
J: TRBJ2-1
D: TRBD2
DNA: TGCGCCAGCAGCTATACTAGCGATGAGCAGTTCTTC
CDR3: CASSYTSDEQFF

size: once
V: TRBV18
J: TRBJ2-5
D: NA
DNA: TGTGCCAGCTCACCACGGCCGCTTCAAGAGACCCAGTACTTC
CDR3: CASSPRPLQETQYF

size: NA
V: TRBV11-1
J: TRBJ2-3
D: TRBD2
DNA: TGTGCCAGCAGCAAGAGACTAGCGGAGTACACAGATACGCAGTATTTT
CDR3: CASSKRLAEYTDTQYF

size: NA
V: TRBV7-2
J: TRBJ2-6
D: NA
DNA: TGTGCCAGCAGCTTAGAGGGACCGACTGGCTCTGGGGCCAACGTCCTGACTTTC
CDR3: CASSLEGPTGSGANVLTF

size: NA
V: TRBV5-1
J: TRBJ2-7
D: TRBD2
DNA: TGCGCCAGCCAACCCACTAGCGGAGGCTACGAGCAGTACTTC
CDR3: CASQPTSGGYEQYF

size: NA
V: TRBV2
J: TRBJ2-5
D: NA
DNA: TGTGCCAGCAGGGTCCTGGACGGTAGGGCCCAGTACTTC
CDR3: CASRVLDGRAQYF

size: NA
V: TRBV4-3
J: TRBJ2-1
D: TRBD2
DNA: TGCGCCAGCAGCCAAGAGCTAGCGGGATTCTACAATGAGCAGTTCTTC
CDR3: CASSQELAGFYNEQFF

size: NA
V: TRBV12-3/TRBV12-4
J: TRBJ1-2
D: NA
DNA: TGTGCCAGCAGTTTCGGGGAGGGAGGCTACACCTTC
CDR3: CASSFGEGGYTF

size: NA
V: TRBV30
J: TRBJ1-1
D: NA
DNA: TGTGCCTGGAGTGGGGGACTCGTGGCTTTCTTT
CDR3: CAWSGGLVAFF

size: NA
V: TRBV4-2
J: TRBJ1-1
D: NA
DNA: TGTGCCAGCAGCCAAGATATAACCCGCGTTAAGGGGAACACTGAAGCTTTCTTT
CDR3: CASSQDITRVKGNTEAFF

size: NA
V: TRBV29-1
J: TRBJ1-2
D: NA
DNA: TGCAGCGTTGTTTTGAATAATAATGGCTACACCTTC
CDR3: CSVVLNNNGYTF

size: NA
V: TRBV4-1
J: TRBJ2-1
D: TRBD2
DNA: TGCGCCAGCAGCCCCCCACGGGGACTAGCGGGAGAAGGTGAGCAGTTCTTC
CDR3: CASSPPRGLAGEGEQFF

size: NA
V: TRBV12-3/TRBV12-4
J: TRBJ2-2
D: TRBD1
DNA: TGTGCCAGCAGTCTCCGGGACAGGAACACCGGGGAGCTGTTTTTT
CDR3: CASSLRDRNTGELFF

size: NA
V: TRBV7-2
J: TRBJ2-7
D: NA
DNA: TGTGCCAGCAGCTTAACCGGGTCTACCTACGAGCAGTACTTC
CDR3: CASSLTGSTYEQYF

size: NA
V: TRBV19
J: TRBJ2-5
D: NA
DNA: TGTGCCAGTGGCTGGGAGACCCAGTACTTC
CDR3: CASGWETQYF

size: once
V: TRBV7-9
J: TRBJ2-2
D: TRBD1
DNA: TGTGCCAGCAGCTTAGTGACAGGGGGCGCCGGGGAGCTGTTTTTT
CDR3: CASSLVTGGAGELFF

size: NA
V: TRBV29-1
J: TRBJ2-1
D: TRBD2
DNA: TGCAGCGTCCCCAAGGCCGGGGGGACTGACTTCTACAATGAGCAGTTCTTC
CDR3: CSVPKAGGTDFYNEQFF

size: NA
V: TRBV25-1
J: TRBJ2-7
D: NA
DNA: TGTGCCAGCAGTGCTGCCTCCGGGACACTCTACGAGCAGTACTTC
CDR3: CASSAASGTLYEQYF

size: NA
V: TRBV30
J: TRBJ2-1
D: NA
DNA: TGTGCCTGGACCGCCGACAGCTCCTACAATGAGCAGTTCTTC
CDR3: CAWTADSSYNEQFF